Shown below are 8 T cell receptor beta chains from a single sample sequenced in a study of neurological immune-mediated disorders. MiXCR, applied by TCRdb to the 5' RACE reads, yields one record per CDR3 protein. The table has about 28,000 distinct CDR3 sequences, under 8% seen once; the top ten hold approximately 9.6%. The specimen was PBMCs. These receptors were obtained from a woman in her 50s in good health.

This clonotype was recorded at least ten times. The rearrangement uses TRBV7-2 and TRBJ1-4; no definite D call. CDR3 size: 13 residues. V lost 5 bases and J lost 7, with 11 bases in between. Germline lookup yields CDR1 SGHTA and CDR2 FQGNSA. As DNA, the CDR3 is TGTGCCAGCAGCCCGATGTATGGTGAAAAACTGTTTTTT. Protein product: CASSPMYGEKLFF.

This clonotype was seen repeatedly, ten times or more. DNA for the CDR3: TGTGCCTGGGACGGCAACAATCAGCCCCAGCATTTT. Amino acids: CAWDGNNQPQHF. V and J are TRBV30 and TRBJ1-5; D not resolved. Germline loops: CDR1 GTSNPN, CDR2 SVGIG (reference sequence). The CDR3 has 12 residues. The V end was cut by 5 bases, the J end by 3 bases, with 8 bases between.

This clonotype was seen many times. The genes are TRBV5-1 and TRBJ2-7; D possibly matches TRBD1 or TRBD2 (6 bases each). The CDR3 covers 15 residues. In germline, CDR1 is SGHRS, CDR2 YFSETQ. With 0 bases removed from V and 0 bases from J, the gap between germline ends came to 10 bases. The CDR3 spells CASSLEGGSSYEQYF. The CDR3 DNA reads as TGCGCCAGCAGCTTGGAGGGGGGAAGCTCCTACGAGCAGTACTTC.

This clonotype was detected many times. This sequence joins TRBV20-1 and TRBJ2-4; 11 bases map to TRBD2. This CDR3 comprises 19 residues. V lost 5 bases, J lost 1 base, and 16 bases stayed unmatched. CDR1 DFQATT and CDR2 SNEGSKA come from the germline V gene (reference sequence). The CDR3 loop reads CSAAIAGGPYGGAKNIQYF. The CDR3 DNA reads TGCAGTGCTGCAATAGCGGGGGGGCCGTATGGCGGGGCCAAAAACATTCAGTACTTC.

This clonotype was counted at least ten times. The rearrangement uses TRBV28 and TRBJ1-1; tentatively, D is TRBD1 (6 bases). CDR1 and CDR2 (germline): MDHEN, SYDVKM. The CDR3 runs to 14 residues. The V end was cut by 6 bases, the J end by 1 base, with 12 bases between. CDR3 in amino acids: CASSAPGQNTEAFF. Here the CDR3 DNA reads TGTGCCAGCAGCGCGCCGGGACAGAACACTGAAGCTTTCTTT.

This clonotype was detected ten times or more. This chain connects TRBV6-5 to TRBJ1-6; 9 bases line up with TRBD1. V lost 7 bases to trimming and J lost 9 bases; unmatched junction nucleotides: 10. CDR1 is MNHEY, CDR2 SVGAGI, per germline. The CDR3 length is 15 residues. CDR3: CASTRTGTGSSPLHF. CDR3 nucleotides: TGTGCCAGCACCCGAACCGGGACAGGGTCTTCACCCCTCCACTTT.

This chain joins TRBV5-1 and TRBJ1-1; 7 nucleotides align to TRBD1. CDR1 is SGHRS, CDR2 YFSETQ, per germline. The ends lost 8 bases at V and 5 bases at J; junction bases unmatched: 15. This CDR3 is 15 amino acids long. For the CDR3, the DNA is TGCGCCAGTAATCAGGGGGGATCTGCTGGGACTGAAGCTTTCTTT. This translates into CASNQGGSAGTEAFF.

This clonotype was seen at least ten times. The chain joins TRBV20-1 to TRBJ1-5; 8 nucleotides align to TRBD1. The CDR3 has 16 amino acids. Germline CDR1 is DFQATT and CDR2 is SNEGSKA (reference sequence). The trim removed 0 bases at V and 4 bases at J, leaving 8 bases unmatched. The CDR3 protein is CSARDFQGAANQPQHF. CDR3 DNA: TGCAGTGCTAGAGATTTTCAGGGGGCAGCGAATCAGCCCCAGCATTTT.